This T cell receptor (beta chain) is from a study of CD8+CD57+ T cells in acquired aplastic anemia (dated by TCRdb to the late 2010s). Background for the entire study: A mean of approximately 2.9 ug of DNA, ranging from roughly 0.17 to 30 ug, was extracted from sorted CD4+ and CD8+ cells. A CD8+CD57+ expansion meant a frequency higher than the mean frequency seen in healthy subjects.

Genomic DNA was used as template for profiling of TCR beta VDJ combinations and CDR3 sequences. An Illumina HiSeq 2000 was the platform used for TCR repertoire sequencing. The original pipeline was this. Repertoire assessment relied on Simpson's diversity index, CDR3 size and DJ length profiles, and TRBV/TRBJ rearrangement plots. Whichever DNA sequence was most abundant in the deep sequencing data was defined as the immunodominant clone. CDR3 amino acid sequences were checked for sharing between subjects and were compared against published repertoires and the VDJdb database. TCRdb trimmed public reads at Q25 via fastp, called clones via MiXCR and kept in-frame beta chains. Entries that share a CDR3 protein sequence are merged under the most common genes and DNA. TCRdb, rather than the study authors, made the V and J calls. The sample table records around 430,000 distinct CDR3 sequences; around 30% of these occur just once. The ten largest account for less than 0.85% of the sample.

Patients chosen for sequencing had shown expansion of CD8+CD57+ cells by flow cytometry. Severe acquired aplastic anemia was diagnosed in all patients according to International Study of Aplastic Anemia and Agranulocytosis and Camitta criteria. At the time blood was sampled, none of the patients had received any therapy. TCR repertoires of sorted CD4+ and CD8+ blood T cells from severe aplastic anemia patients and healthy subjects were deep-sequenced in the study. Patients were enrolled under clinicaltrials.gov protocols 00001620, 01623167, 00001397, 00071045, 00081523 and 00961064 in the USA. Ficoll-Paque density gradient centrifugation was used to isolate peripheral blood mononuclear cells. Before DNA extraction, CD4+ and CD8+ T cells were sorted by FACS or by magnetic beads. There are many counts of this clonotype. It has no known antigen specificity. No much larger clonotype is one base removed from it; base qualities were not supplied.

Here is what the overall study found, with its caveats: Although under 35 CD8+ CDR3 sequences were shared by patients and controls, these sequences appeared highly expressed in patients and within the immunodominant clones of patients. No significant difference in CD8+ Simpson's diversity was found between patients and healthy controls (P=0.060).

Material for sequencing was sorted CD4+, CD8+, or CD8+CD57+ T cells (not recorded which) from PBMCs. The sequence was obtained from a human donor with aplastic anemia.

In nucleotides, the sequence is TGTGCCAGCAGCTTGGGCGACAGAGCCCAAGAGACCCAGTACTTC. This codes for CASSLGDRAQETQYF. This chain joins TRBV7-6 to TRBJ2-5; a tentative D match to TRBD1 spans 5 bases. The CDR3 covers 15 residues, taking in both the cysteine and the phenylalanine. Only the CDR3 DNA stays, 45 bases, in frame from base 1. V loses 3 bases of germline sequence and J loses 1 base, and the interval between the two ends is 12 bases. CDR1 and CDR2, looked up from the germline V gene, are SGHVS and FNYEAQ.